This T cell receptor beta chain was recorded in a study of blood T cell repertoires in COVID-19. The V gene's germline CDR1 is SGHRS and CDR2 YFSETQ. V was cut by 6 bases and J by 8 bases, with 17 bases left in between. This CDR3 has 13 residues. Profiling relied on immunoSEQ multiplex PCR, and the TCRdb table lists in-frame clones only, not all of them. Here the sample spans around 72,000 clones, over 75% being singletons. Sequences were obtained from peripheral blood. The receptor comes from a man between 70 and 80 years old with active or convalescent COVID-19. The V and J genes are TRBV5-1 and TRBJ2-5; the D gene is possibly TRBD2 (6 bases). CDR3 coding DNA: TGCGCCAGCAACCCGGGACTTCAAACTACCCAGTACTTC. It is translated as CASNPGLQTTQYF. Together with reference TRBV5-1 and TRBJ2-5, the CDR3 gives the full variable domain: KAGVTQTPRYLIKTRGQQVTLSCSPISGHRSVSWYQQTPGQGLQFLFEYFSETQRNKGNFPGRFSGRQFSNSRSEMNVSTLELGDSALYLCASNPGLQTTQYFGPGTRLLVL.